The 30 T cell receptor beta chains below come from one sample, sequenced in a study of T cells after somatic rescue of genetic block. Assay used: immunoSEQ multiplex PCR; TCRdb lists only in-frame clones, some missing. The sample lists some 9,200 clones, around 74% seen once, with around a fifth in the top ten. Source material: peripheral blood mononuclear cells (PBMCs). Receptors were obtained from a boy aged 5-17 years.

The J gene is TRBJ1-2, the V gene TRBV6-1, with D uncertain. Trimming removed 6 bases from V and 0 bases from J, with 11 bases in between. The CDR3 has 14 residues. The germline V gene has CDR1 MNHNS and CDR2 SASEGT. The CDR3 protein is CASRGSLSNYGYTF. The DNA of the CDR3 is TGTGCCAGCAGGGGGTCCCTTTCTAACTATGGCTACACCTTC.

The V gene is TRBV28, the J gene TRBJ2-5; D is unclear. Near its end, the DNA agrees better with TRBJ2-7, so the J call may be wrong. The CDR3 has 12 residues. Germline CDR1 MDHEN, CDR2 SYDVKM. DNA for the CDR3: TGTGCCAGCAGTTTTTCGGCCTACGAGCAGTACTTC. Translated, it gives CASSFSAYEQYF.

The V and J genes are TRBV7-9 and TRBJ2-1; TRBD2 matches 11 bases. V shed 0 bases and J 5 bases; nucleotides not matched to a gene: 9. The germline gives CDR1 SEHNR, CDR2 FQNEAQ (reference sequence). The CDR3 is 18 amino acids. Here the CDR3 reads CASSLARKLAGGHNEQFF. The CDR3 DNA is TGTGCCAGCAGCTTAGCGCGGAAGTTAGCGGGAGGGCACAATGAGCAGTTCTTC.

V gene TRBV5-8 combines with J gene TRBJ2-6, with TRBD1 matching 9 bases. J gave up 0 bases and V 4 bases, and 8 bases lay outside the gene matches. This CDR3 has 18 amino acids. Per the germline V gene, CDR1 is SGHTS and CDR2 is YDEGEE. CDR3 sequence: CASSRRDRVFSGANVLTF. CDR3 DNA: TGTGCCAGCAGCCGTAGGGACAGGGTTTTCTCTGGGGCCAACGTCCTGACTTTC. The entire variable domain, with the rest obtained from reference TRBV5-8 and TRBJ2-6, is as follows: EAGVTQSPTHLIKTRGQQATLRCSPISGHTSVYWYQQALGLGLQFLLWYDEGEERNRGNFPPRFSGRQFPNYSSELNVNALELEDSALYLCASSRRDRVFSGANVLTFGAGSRLTVL.

The count of this clone is one. The V gene is TRBV5-4, the J gene TRBJ1-4; TRBD1 matches at 7 bases. From germline, CDR1 is SGHNT and CDR2 YYREEE (reference sequence). This CDR3 is built from 16 residues. J was trimmed by 6 bases and V by 3 bases; bases with no gene match: 11. This CDR3 is CASSSPRTGGDEKLFF. The CDR3 DNA sequence: TGTGCCAGCAGCTCTCCCCGGACAGGTGGAGATGAAAAACTGTTTTTT.

V gene TRBV7-3 combines with J gene TRBJ2-5, with D possibly called TRBD1 or TRBD2 (6 bases each). The CDR3 is 14 amino acids. V shed 2 bases and J shed 2 bases, with 9 bases lying between them. From germline, CDR1 is SGHTA and CDR2 FQGTGA. CDR3 sequence (DNA): TGTGCCAGCAGCTTAGGAGGGGGGCAAGAGACCCAGTACTTC. Translating gives CASSLGGGQETQYF.

For this clone: Other DNA sequences in the same sample also yield this CDR3. This chain uses TRBV6-1 with TRBJ1-1, with 7 bases identical to TRBD1. Germline V gene lookup returns CDR1 MNHNS and CDR2 SASEGT. After removal of 5 bases from V and 1 base from J, the junction contained 1 base not matched to a gene. The CDR3 covers 13 residues. The CDR3 nucleotides are TGTGCCAGCAGTAGACAGGGGAACACTGAAGCTTTCTTT. Protein sequence: CASSRQGNTEAFF.

The J gene is TRBJ1-4, the V gene TRBV15; 7 nucleotides align to TRBD1. V gave up 3 bases and J gave up 7 bases; unmatched junction bases: 5. CDR3 length equals 14 residues. The germline V gene has CDR1 LNHNV and CDR2 YYDKDF (reference sequence). In DNA, the CDR3 is TGTGCCACCAGCAGGACAGGGACATCTGAAAAACTGTTTTTT. It encodes CATSRTGTSEKLFF.

The genes are TRBV5-1 and TRBJ2-1, with a tentative D call TRBD2 (6 bases). The CDR3 length is 15 residues. Trimming took 4 bases from V and 4 from J, leaving 15 bases between them. CDR1 is SGHRS and CDR2 is YFSETQ in the germline V gene. As DNA, the CDR3 is TGCGCCAGCAGCCCGGGCGGGGAAAGGTACAATGAGCAGTTCTTC. It yields the protein CASSPGGERYNEQFF.

This clone appeared once. The chain is built from TRBV6-1 and TRBJ2-7; TRBD1 is a possible D gene (7 bases). This CDR3 comprises 15 residues. The germline V gene has CDR1 MNHNS and CDR2 SASEGT. Trimming left V 2 bases short and J 0 bases short, with 11 bases between. CDR3 loop: CASSEWGDSSYEQYF. The DNA for the CDR3 is TGTGCCAGCAGTGAATGGGGGGACAGCTCCTACGAGCAGTACTTC.

The chain is built from TRBV19 and TRBJ2-7; TRBD2 agrees at 7 bases. J gave up 0 bases and V 3 bases, and 2 bases lay outside the gene matches. This CDR3 has 14 residues. Germline V CDR1 and CDR2: LNHDA, SQIVND (reference sequence). CDR3 in amino acids: CASSIGGSSYEQYF. In DNA, the CDR3 is TGTGCCAGTAGTATTGGCGGGAGCTCCTACGAGCAGTACTTC.

V gene TRBV28 combines with J gene TRBJ2-1; D might be TRBD2 (6 bases). Per the germline V gene, CDR1 is MDHEN and CDR2 is SYDVKM. V was trimmed by 5 bases and J by 4 bases, leaving 15 bases between them. The CDR3 covers 15 residues. The CDR3 DNA follows: TGTGCCAGCAGTCACGGCACCCGGGGGTACAATGAGCAGTTCTTC. It encodes CASSHGTRGYNEQFF.

This chain connects TRBV27 to TRBJ2-1; 8 bases agree with TRBD2. The V and J ends lost 6 bases and 5 bases, in that order; junction bases with no gene match: 9. The CDR3 is 15 residues long. Germline V lookup: CDR1 MNHEY, CDR2 SMNVEV (reference sequence). This chain's CDR3 is CASRGLAGGDNEQFF. Written as DNA, the CDR3 is TGTGCCAGCAGGGGGCTAGCGGGCGGGGACAATGAGCAGTTCTTC.

The V call is TRBV13, the J call TRBJ2-5; possibly TRBD1 for D (7 bases). Germline V CDR1 and CDR2: PRHDT, FYEKMQ (reference sequence). The germline V and J ends were trimmed by 3 bases and 4 bases, with 12 bases remaining between them. The CDR3 spans 14 residues. The CDR3 DNA reads TGTGCCAGCAGCTTTCAGGGGGAGGCAGAGACCCAGTACTTC. This sequence encodes CASSFQGEAETQYF.

This rearrangement joins TRBV5-4 to TRBJ2-7; TRBD1 agrees at 7 bases. Germline V gene data show CDR1 as SGHNT and CDR2 as YYREEE (reference sequence). Germline trimming cut 5 bases from V and 6 bases from J; bases unmatched to any gene: 5. This CDR3 spans 12 amino acids. CDR3 coding DNA: TGTGCCAGCAGTCGACAGGGAAGCGAGCAGTACTTC. The encoded protein is CASSRQGSEQYF.

The rearrangement links TRBV5-1 to TRBJ2-1; 8 positions match TRBD1. Germline V gene lookup returns CDR1 SGHRS and CDR2 YFSETQ. This CDR3 spans 13 amino acids. J lost 6 bases, V lost 6 bases, and 5 bases had no gene match. In DNA, the CDR3 is TGCGCCAGCAACGGACAGGGACTCAATGAGCAGTTCTTC. This translates into CASNGQGLNEQFF.

The CDR3 loop reads CASSQMRNSGNTIYF. The CDR3 DNA reads TGTGCCAGCAGCCAGATGAGAAACTCTGGAAACACCATATATTTT. The chain couples TRBV14 to TRBJ1-3; D is unresolved. The length of the CDR3 is 15 residues. Germline loops: CDR1 SGHDN, CDR2 FVKESK. V lost 3 bases, J lost 0 bases, and 9 bases lay in between.

This clone was recorded once. The rearrangement links TRBV2 to TRBJ2-1; 7 bases match TRBD2. J was trimmed by 12 bases and V by 6 bases; bases with no gene match: 2. Germline V gives CDR1 SNHLY, CDR2 FYNNEI. This CDR3 has 10 amino acids. The CDR3: CASRGGRQFF. The CDR3 DNA is TGTGCCAGCAGAGGCGGGAGGCAGTTCTTC.

J is TRBJ2-7 and V is TRBV5-4, with TRBD1 matching over 7 bases. The V gene's germline CDR1 is SGHNT and CDR2 YYREEE (reference sequence). The J segment lost 6 bases and the V segment lost 4 bases, leaving 4 bases of the junction unmatched. The CDR3 has 12 amino acids. CDR3 DNA sequence: TGTGCCAGCAGCCCCGACAGGGTCGAGCAGTACTTC. This encodes CASSPDRVEQYF.

This chain connects TRBV27 to TRBJ2-3, with 7 bases that match TRBD1. CDR1 MNHEY and CDR2 SMNVEV come from the germline V gene (reference sequence). CDR3 size: 13 residues. V shed 2 bases and J 7 bases; nucleotides not matched to a gene: 3. CDR3 nucleotide sequence: TGTGCCAGCAGTTTAGGACAGGCTTATACGCAGTATTTT. Translating it yields CASSLGQAYTQYF.

The V gene is TRBV10-2, the J gene TRBJ1-3; possible D gene TRBD1, 5 bases. Trimming removed 4 bases from V and 0 bases from J, with 13 bases in between. Per germline, CDR1 WSHSY and CDR2 SAAADI. CDR3 length: 16 amino acids. CDR3 loop: CASSVGKRGSGNTIYF. The CDR3 DNA reads as TGCGCCAGCAGTGTCGGGAAGAGGGGCTCTGGAAACACCATATATTTT.

This chain uses TRBV5-1 with TRBJ1-2; maybe TRBD1 (5 bases). CDR1 is SGHRS and CDR2 is YFSETQ in the germline V gene. The CDR3 contains 15 residues. V dropped 4 bases and J dropped 3 bases, with 16 bases sitting between them. The CDR3 DNA follows: TGCGCCAGCAGCCTCAGGGTAGGACGTGACTATGGCTACACCTTC. Protein: CASSLRVGRDYGYTF. The full variable domain, completed using reference TRBV5-1 and TRBJ1-2, is KAGVTQTPRYLIKTRGQQVTLSCSPISGHRSVSWYQQTPGQGLQFLFEYFSETQRNKGNFPGRFSGRQFSNSRSEMNVSTLELGDSALYLCASSLRVGRDYGYTFGSGTRLTVV.

There are a few counts of this clone. V gene TRBV28 combines with J gene TRBJ1-1; 7 bases fit TRBD1. The germline CDR1 and CDR2 sequences are MDHEN and SYDVKM. The CDR3 is 17 residues long. J was trimmed by 1 base and V by 0 bases; bases with no gene match: 8. The CDR3: CASSLWRGPLGNTEAFF. The CDR3, as DNA: TGTGCCAGCAGTTTATGGAGGGGGCCCCTTGGGAACACTGAAGCTTTCTTT.

This rearrangement joins TRBV7-3 to TRBJ2-1; 7 bases are shared with TRBD1. The V gene's germline CDR1 is SGHTA and CDR2 FQGTGA. With 4 bases clipped from V and 0 bases from J, the junction kept 3 bases outside the gene matches. The CDR3 contains 15 residues. CDR3 amino acids: CASSSSGGSYNEQFF. Here the CDR3 DNA reads TGTGCCAGCAGCTCTTCAGGGGGCTCCTACAATGAGCAGTTCTTC.

The chain couples TRBV5-6 to TRBJ1-2, with 7 nucleotides matching TRBD1. The V gene end was trimmed by 5 bases and the J gene end by 3 bases; junction bases not matched to a gene: 10. CDR3 size: 15 residues. The germline CDR1 and CDR2 sequences are SGHDT and YYEEEE. The CDR3 DNA sequence: TGTGCCAGCAGTAGATTAACAGGGGCCCACTATGGCTACACCTTC. This encodes CASSRLTGAHYGYTF.

CDR3 sequence reads: CASSLRPGGWATNEKLFF. In DNA, the CDR3 is TGTGCCAGCAGCTTACGTCCAGGGGGCTGGGCAACTAATGAAAAACTGTTTTTT. The chain uses TRBV7-9 and TRBJ1-4; 8 nucleotides align to TRBD1. J lost 0 bases, V lost 2 bases, and 8 bases had no gene match. The CDR3 spans 18 residues. The germline V gene encodes CDR1 SEHNR and CDR2 FQNEAQ (reference sequence). Complete variable domain (other parts from reference TRBV7-9 and TRBJ1-4): DTGVSQNPRHKITKRGQNVTFRCDPISEHNRLYWYRQTLGQGPEFLTYFQNEAQLEKSRLLSDRFSAERPKGSFSTLEIQRTEQGDSAMYLCASSLRPGGWATNEKLFFGSGTQLSVL.

V and J are TRBV28 and TRBJ2-5; TRBD2 matches at 7 bases. TRBJ2-7 explains the end of the DNA better; the J call may be wrong. Germline loops: CDR1 MDHEN, CDR2 SYDVKM. The CDR3 runs to 16 residues. CDR3 DNA: TGTGCCAGCGGGATTAACCGGCTAGCGGATGCCTACGAGCAGTACTTC. This sequence encodes CASGINRLADAYEQYF.

The rearrangement links TRBV28 to TRBJ2-6, with a tentative D call TRBD1 (5 bases). V was trimmed by 4 bases and J by 3 bases, leaving 10 bases between them. The germline CDR1 and CDR2 sequences are MDHEN and SYDVKM. The CDR3 is 15 amino acids. The CDR3: CASSSSGYGANVLTF. The CDR3 region has the DNA TGTGCCAGCAGTTCCTCAGGGTATGGGGCCAACGTCCTGACTTTC. The full variable domain, its missing parts supplied by reference TRBV28 and TRBJ2-6, is DVKVTQSSRYLVKRTGEKVFLECVQDMDHENMFWYRQDPGLGLRLIYFSYDVKMKEKGDIPEGYSVSREKKERFSLILESASTNQTSMYLCASSSSGYGANVLTFGAGSRLTVL.

This clone was seen a handful of times. This rearrangement joins TRBV6-6 to TRBJ2-1; D remains unclear. The CDR3 extends over 11 amino acids. The V and J ends lost 0 bases and 12 bases respectively, with 6 bases between them. In germline, CDR1 is MNHNY, CDR2 SVGAGI (reference sequence). DNA for the CDR3: TGTGCCAGCAGTTACTCGTGGGGGCAGTTCTTC. As protein: CASSYSWGQFF.

The V and J genes are TRBV9 and TRBJ2-1; 9 bases are a match to TRBD2. Germline CDR1 and CDR2: SGDLS and YYNGEE. The CDR3 has 15 amino acids. J gave up 7 bases and V 4 bases, and 9 bases lay outside the gene matches. The CDR3 is CASSPGTSSLNEQFF. Here the CDR3 DNA reads TGTGCCAGCAGCCCCGGGACTAGCAGTCTAAATGAGCAGTTCTTC.